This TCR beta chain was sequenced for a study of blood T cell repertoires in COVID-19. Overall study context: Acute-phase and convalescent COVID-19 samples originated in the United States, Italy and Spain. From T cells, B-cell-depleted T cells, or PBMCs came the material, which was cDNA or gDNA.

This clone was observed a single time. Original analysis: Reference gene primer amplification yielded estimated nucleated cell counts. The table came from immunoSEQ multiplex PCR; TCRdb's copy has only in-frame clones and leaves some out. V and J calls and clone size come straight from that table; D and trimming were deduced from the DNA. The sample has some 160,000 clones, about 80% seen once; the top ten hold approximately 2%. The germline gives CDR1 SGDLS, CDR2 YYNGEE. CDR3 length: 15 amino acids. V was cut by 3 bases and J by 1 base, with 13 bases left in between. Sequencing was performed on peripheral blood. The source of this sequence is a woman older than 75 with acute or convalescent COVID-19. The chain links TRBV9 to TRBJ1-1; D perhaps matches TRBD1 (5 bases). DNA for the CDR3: TGTGCCAGCAGCGCCCTTCCGGACAAGAACACTGAAGCTTTCTTT. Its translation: CASSALPDKNTEAFF.